The clone carrying this T cell receptor beta chain was observed many times. Its cognate antigen is unknown. The data belong to a study of T-cell reconstitution after alpha-beta-depleted transplantation in children. Molecular barcoding with unique molecular identifiers was used for the TCRbeta library. Each CDR3 protein gets one entry after TCRdb re-called the PCR reads with MiXCR. The profile shows over 200,000 distinct CDR3 sequences, roughly a tenth of them singletons. Study observations and caveats: The authors attributed T-cell counts and diversity one year after transplant mostly to newly produced T cells. By about two months after transplant, alpha-beta T cells reportedly arose from several hundred graft clones that had expanded.

Specimen: PBMCs, collected before TCRalphabeta/CD19-depleted stem cell transplant. The clonotype comes from a child less than two years old with acute myeloid leukemia, due to receive a stem cell transplant.

The CDR3 spells CASSQRVYEQYF. For the CDR3, the DNA is TGTGCCAGCAGCCAAAGGGTCTACGAGCAGTACTTC. The V gene is TRBV3-1, the J gene TRBJ2-7; D gene ambiguous. This CDR3 spans 12 amino acids. Germline V gene sequence: CDR1 LGHDT, CDR2 YNNKEL (reference sequence). V was clipped by 2 bases and J by 3 bases, with 5 bases between them.